Included here is one T cell receptor (beta chain) sequence, with context. Its antigen is unidentified. This entry comes from a study of siplizumab effects on memory and regulatory T cells. Notes on the study in general: About 75-97% of proliferating CD4+ or CD8+ clones had no assignable naive or memory phenotype.

Germline loops: CDR1 LGHNA, CDR2 YNFKEQ. V was pared by 4 bases and J by 16 bases, with 20 bases of the junction left unmatched. The CDR3 is 16 residues long. TCR templates numbering 80,000 to 100,000 were assayed per sample. The protocol was immunoSEQ multiplex PCR, while the TCRdb copy is restricted to in-frame clones and leaves out a portion. Found here are around 100,000 clones, approximately 94% of them singletons; the top ten hold over 1%. This TCR came from a human donor in good health. The sequenced sample was non-Treg CD4+ T cells sorted from blood. The V gene is TRBV4-2, the J gene TRBJ2-4, with 9 positions matching TRBD2. CDR3 sequence: CASSPIPGTSLAVKYF. The CDR3 bases are TGTGCCAGCAGCCCTATTCCCGGGACTAGCCTGGCGGTTAAATACTTC.